One and the same sample provided the 14 T cell receptor beta chains below, sequenced in a study of blood T cells in healthy people across ages (dated by TCRdb to 2015 to 2017). The library was made by 5' RACE. For sequencing, an Illumina HiSeq 2500 was employed. A second 7 to 11 cycle PCR used a sample-barcoded 5' primer and a J-beta primer mix. In-frame beta chains were kept once TCRdb had trimmed the public reads at Q25 with fastp and called clones with MiXCR. Merged by CDR3 protein, the rows form single entries marked with the most common genes and DNA. The sample records about 1.5 million distinct CDR3 sequences, around two fifths of which are singletons. Roughly 8.2% of the sample lies in the top ten. The source material was blood. Receptors were obtained from a woman aged 18-35 years in good health.

J is TRBJ2-7 and V is TRBV27; D is perhaps TRBD1 (5 bases). Germline CDR1 and CDR2: MNHEY and SMNVEV (reference sequence). The CDR3 runs 15 residues. Trimming removed 7 bases at V and 3 bases at J, with 19 bases between. The CDR3: CASTPDSSIFYEQYF. In DNA form, the CDR3 reads TGTGCCAGCACCCCAGACAGCTCCATATTCTACGAGCAGTACTTC.

The J gene is TRBJ1-6, the V gene TRBV14, with a weak D call TRBD1 (6 bases). V was trimmed by 1 base and J by 10 bases, leaving 20 bases between them. The CDR3 totals 17 residues. Germline CDR1 is SGHDN and CDR2 is FVKESK. CDR3 region: CASSQGRTGTRGSPLHF. Here the CDR3 DNA reads TGTGCCAGCAGCCAAGGGAGAACCGGGACAAGAGGCTCACCCCTCCACTTT.

This chain uses TRBV20-1 with TRBJ1-5; the match to TRBD1 covers 8 bases. Germline assignment: CDR1 DFQATT and CDR2 SNEGSKA (reference sequence). J gave up 2 bases and V 1 base, and 7 bases lay outside the gene matches. The CDR3 covers 16 residues. The chain's CDR3 is CSARARGQWRNQPQHF. CDR3 nucleotides: TGCAGTGCTAGAGCCAGGGGGCAATGGCGCAATCAGCCCCAGCATTTT.

To note about this clonotype: The junction differs from germline at one of its ends, possibly a read error. The chain is built from TRBV29-1 and TRBJ2-1, with TRBD2 as a possible D gene (6 bases). Germline V gene sequence: CDR1 SQVTM, CDR2 ANQGSEA. CDR3 length: 14 amino acids. This chain's CDR3 is CSVGGGVGHNGQFF. The CDR3 DNA sequence: TGCAGCGTTGGAGGCGGGGTCGGACACAATGGGCAGTTCTTC.

This clonotype occurred a few times. V is TRBV20-1 and J is TRBJ2-3; TRBD2 is a possible D gene (6 bases). This CDR3 has 15 residues. V dropped 4 bases and J dropped 0 bases, with 14 bases sitting between them. Germline V gives CDR1 DFQATT, CDR2 SNEGSKA (reference sequence). CDR3 sequence reads: CSAIRAGTSTDTQYF. The CDR3 nucleotides are TGCAGTGCTATACGGGCGGGGACTAGCACAGATACGCAGTATTTT.

V is TRBV27 and J is TRBJ1-2; 8 bases are a match to TRBD1. CDR1 is MNHEY, CDR2 SMNVEV, per germline (reference sequence). Germline trimming cut 5 bases from V and 7 bases from J; bases unmatched to any gene: 12. The CDR3 covers 15 residues. The CDR3 DNA reads TGTGCCAGCAGTCCCCGCGGACAGGGTAGTAGTGGCTACACCTTC. Amino acids: CASSPRGQGSSGYTF.

The chain recombines TRBV25-1 with TRBJ1-2; D is unclear. V gave up 2 bases and J gave up 1 base, with 8 bases separating them. CDR1 and CDR2 (germline): MGHDK, SYGVNS. This CDR3 is 14 amino acids long. The CDR3 spells CASSEAPFNYGYTF. The DNA of the CDR3 is TGTGCCAGCAGTGAAGCTCCCTTTAACTATGGCTACACCTTC.

There are a few counts of this clonotype. The chain uses TRBV6-5 and TRBJ2-3; TRBD2 agrees at 11 bases. Germline V gene lookup returns CDR1 MNHEY and CDR2 SVGAGI. J lost 3 bases, V lost 6 bases, and 5 bases had no gene match. The CDR3 has 15 amino acids. CDR3 protein: CASRPLAGETDTQYF. Here the CDR3 DNA reads TGTGCCAGCAGACCACTAGCGGGGGAGACAGATACGCAGTATTTT.

In this sample, this clonotype turned up many times. The CDR3 nucleotides read TGTGCCAGCCATCGACAGGGGCGAACTTATAGGCCCCAGCATTTT. Protein: CASHRQGRTYRPQHF. This chain connects TRBV12-3 or TRBV12-4 to TRBJ1-5, with 8 bases lining up with TRBD1. The CDR3 loop spans 15 amino acids. Trimming at V came to 8 bases and at J to 9 bases, leaving 15 bases not matched to a gene.

CDR3 DNA: TGTGCCATCAGTGACCACGGTGGTGGGGGACATGGCTATGGCTACACCTTC. It specifies CAISDHGGGGHGYGYTF. The V and J genes are TRBV10-3 and TRBJ1-2; possibly TRBD1 for D (6 bases). The CDR3 is 17 residues long. Between the trimmed V and J ends, which lost 3 bases and 4 bases, there was a span of 21 bases. Germline V gene lookup returns CDR1 ENHRY and CDR2 SYGVKD.

Comment on this clonotype: A clone one base away is much larger, so this may be a read error. The CDR3 DNA reads as TGTGCCAGCAGTTACGCTTCTGCGCGGGATGGCGAGCAGTACTTC. Encoded protein: CASSYASARDGEQYF. The rearrangement links TRBV6-2 or TRBV6-3 to TRBJ2-7, with a possible D match to TRBD2 (6 bases). V lost 2 bases to trimming and J lost 6 bases, with 17 bases between them. The CDR3 totals 15 residues. CDR1 MNHEY and CDR2 SVGEGT come from the germline V gene.

This chain joins TRBV27 and TRBJ2-5; 13 bases fit TRBD2. The CDR3 contains 17 residues. With 7 bases clipped from V and 3 bases from J, the junction kept 11 bases outside the gene matches. Germline loops: CDR1 MNHEY, CDR2 SMNVEV (reference sequence). CDR3 sequence reads: CASTPRGLAGLKETQYF. The CDR3 DNA sequence: TGTGCCAGCACTCCCAGGGGACTAGCGGGATTAAAAGAGACCCAGTACTTC.

The chain is built from TRBV20-1 and TRBJ2-1, with a weak D call TRBD2 (7 bases). The CDR3 runs 14 residues. Trimming took off 3 bases at V and 7 bases at J, with 16 bases between the two ends. Germline-derived CDR1 and CDR2 are DFQATT and SNEGSKA (reference sequence). In nucleotides, the CDR3 is TGCAGTGCTAGGGAGGGGGGGCCTGGGAATGAGCAGTTCTTC. It encodes CSAREGGPGNEQFF.

This clonotype came up a few times. V and J are TRBV9 and TRBJ1-1; D not certain. The V end was cut by 5 bases, the J end by 1 base, with 6 bases between. The CDR3 has 12 amino acids. The germline V gene encodes CDR1 SGDLS and CDR2 YYNGEE. The CDR3 here is CASRGTNTEAFF. In nucleotides, the CDR3 is TGTGCCAGCAGAGGCACGAACACTGAAGCTTTCTTT.